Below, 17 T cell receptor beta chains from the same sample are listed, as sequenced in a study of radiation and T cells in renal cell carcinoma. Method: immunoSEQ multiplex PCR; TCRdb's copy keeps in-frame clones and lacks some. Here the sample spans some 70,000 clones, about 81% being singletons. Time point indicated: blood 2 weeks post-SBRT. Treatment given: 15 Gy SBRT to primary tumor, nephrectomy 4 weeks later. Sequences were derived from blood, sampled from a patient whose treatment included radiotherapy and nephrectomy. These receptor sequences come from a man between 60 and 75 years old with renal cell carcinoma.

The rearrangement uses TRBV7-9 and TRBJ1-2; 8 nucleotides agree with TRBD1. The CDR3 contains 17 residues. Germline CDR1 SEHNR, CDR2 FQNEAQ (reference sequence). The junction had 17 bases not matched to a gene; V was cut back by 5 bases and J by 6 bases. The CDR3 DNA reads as TGTGCCAGCAGCGTCCCGGGACAGGTCGAATCGGGTCATGGCTACACCTTC. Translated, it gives CASSVPGQVESGHGYTF.

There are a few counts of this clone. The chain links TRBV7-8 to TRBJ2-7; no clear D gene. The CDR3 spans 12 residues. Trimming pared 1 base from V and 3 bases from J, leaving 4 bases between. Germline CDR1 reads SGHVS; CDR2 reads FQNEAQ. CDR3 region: CASSLVGYEQYF. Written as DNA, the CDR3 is TGTGCCAGCAGCTTAGTGGGCTACGAGCAGTACTTC.

The CDR3 coding sequence is TGTGCCAGTAGTATAGATCTGGCAGCGAACTATGGCTACACCTTC. Its protein product is CASSIDLAANYGYTF. The chain recombines TRBV19 with TRBJ1-2; D is unclear. CDR1 is LNHDA and CDR2 is SQIVND in the germline V gene (reference sequence). The germline V and J ends were trimmed by 0 bases and 2 bases, with 10 bases remaining between them. The CDR3 runs 15 residues.

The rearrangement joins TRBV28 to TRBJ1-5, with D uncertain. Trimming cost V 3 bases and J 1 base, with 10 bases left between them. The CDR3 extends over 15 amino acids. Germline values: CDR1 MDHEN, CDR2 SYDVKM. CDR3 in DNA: TGTGCCAGCAGTTTTGTAGGGCAGAGCAATCAGCCCCAGCATTTT. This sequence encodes CASSFVGQSNQPQHF.

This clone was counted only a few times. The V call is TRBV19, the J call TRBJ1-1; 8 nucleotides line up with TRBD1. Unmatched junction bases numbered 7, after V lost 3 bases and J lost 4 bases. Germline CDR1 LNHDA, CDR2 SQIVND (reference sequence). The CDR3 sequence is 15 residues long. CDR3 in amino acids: CASSISMQGATEAFF. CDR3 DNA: TGTGCCAGTAGTATCTCGATGCAGGGGGCCACTGAAGCTTTCTTT.

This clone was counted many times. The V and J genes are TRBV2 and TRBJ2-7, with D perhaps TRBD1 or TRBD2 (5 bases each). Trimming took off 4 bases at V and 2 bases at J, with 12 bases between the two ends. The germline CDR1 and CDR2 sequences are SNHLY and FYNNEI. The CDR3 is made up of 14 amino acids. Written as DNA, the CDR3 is TGTGCCAGCAGTGGAGGGCAGGGTCCCTACGAGCAGTACTTC. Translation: CASSGGQGPYEQYF.

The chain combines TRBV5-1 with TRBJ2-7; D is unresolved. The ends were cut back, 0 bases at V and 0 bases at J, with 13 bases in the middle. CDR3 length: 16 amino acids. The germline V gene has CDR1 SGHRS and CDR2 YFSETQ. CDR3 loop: CASSLVVGVSSYEQYF. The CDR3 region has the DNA TGCGCCAGCAGCTTGGTTGTGGGTGTGAGCTCCTACGAGCAGTACTTC. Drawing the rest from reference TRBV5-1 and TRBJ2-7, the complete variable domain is KAGVTQTPRYLIKTRGQQVTLSCSPISGHRSVSWYQQTPGQGLQFLFEYFSETQRNKGNFPGRFSGRQFSNSRSEMNVSTLELGDSALYLCASSLVVGVSSYEQYFGPGTRLTVT.

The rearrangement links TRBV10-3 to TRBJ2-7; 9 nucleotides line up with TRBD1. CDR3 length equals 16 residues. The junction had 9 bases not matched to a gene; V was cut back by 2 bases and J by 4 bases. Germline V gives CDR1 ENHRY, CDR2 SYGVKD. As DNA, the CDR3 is TGTGCCATCAGTGAGCCCGCGGGACAGGGCGAGTACGAGCAGTACTTC. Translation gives CAISEPAGQGEYEQYF.

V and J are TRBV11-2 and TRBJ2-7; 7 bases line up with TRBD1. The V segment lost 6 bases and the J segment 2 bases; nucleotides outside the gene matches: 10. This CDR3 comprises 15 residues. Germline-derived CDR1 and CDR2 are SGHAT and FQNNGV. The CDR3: CASSRWDSATYEQYF. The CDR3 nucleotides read TGTGCCAGCAGTCGGTGGGACAGTGCAACCTACGAGCAGTACTTC.

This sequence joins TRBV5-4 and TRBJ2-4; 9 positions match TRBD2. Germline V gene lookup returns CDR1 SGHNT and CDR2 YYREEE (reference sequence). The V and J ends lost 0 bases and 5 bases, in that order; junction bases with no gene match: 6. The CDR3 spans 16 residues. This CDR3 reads CASSLVSSGAQNIQYF. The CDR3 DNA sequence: TGTGCCAGCAGCTTGGTCTCTAGCGGGGCCCAAAACATTCAGTACTTC.

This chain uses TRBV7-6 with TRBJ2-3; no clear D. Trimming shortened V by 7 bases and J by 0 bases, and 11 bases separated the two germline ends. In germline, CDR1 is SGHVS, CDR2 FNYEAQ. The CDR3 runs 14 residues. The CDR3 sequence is CASTLTASTDTQYF. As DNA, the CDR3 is TGTGCCAGCACCCTCACGGCGAGCACAGATACGCAGTATTTT.

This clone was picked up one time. For the CDR3, the DNA is TGTGCCAGCAGGGGCTACGAGCGGGAGCGCAACAATGAGCAGTTCTTC. Its protein product is CASRGYERERNNEQFF. The rearrangement links TRBV2 to TRBJ2-1; 8 nucleotides agree with TRBD2. Germline assignment: CDR1 SNHLY and CDR2 FYNNEI. The J segment lost 5 bases and the V segment lost 6 bases, leaving 12 bases of the junction unmatched. The CDR3 runs to 16 residues.

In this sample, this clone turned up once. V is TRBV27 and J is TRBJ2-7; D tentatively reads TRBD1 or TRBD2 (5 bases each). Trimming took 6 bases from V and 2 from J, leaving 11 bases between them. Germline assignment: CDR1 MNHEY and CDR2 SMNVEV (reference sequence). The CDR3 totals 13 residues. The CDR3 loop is CASRGTGAYEQYF. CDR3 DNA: TGTGCCAGCAGGGGGACCGGGGCCTACGAGCAGTACTTC.

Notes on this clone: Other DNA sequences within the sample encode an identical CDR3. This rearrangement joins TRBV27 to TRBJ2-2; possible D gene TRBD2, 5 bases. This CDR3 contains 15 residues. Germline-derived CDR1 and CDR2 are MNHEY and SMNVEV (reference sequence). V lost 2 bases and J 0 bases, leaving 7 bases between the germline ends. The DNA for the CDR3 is TGTGCCAGCAGTTTAAACGGGGCGAACACCGGGGAGCTGTTTTTT. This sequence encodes CASSLNGANTGELFF.

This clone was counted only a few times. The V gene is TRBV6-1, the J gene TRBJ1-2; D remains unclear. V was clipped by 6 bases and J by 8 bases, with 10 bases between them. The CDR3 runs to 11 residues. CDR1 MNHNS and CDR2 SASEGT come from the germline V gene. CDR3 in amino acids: CASRSGEGYTF. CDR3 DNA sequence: TGTGCCAGCAGATCTGGCGAGGGCTACACCTTC.

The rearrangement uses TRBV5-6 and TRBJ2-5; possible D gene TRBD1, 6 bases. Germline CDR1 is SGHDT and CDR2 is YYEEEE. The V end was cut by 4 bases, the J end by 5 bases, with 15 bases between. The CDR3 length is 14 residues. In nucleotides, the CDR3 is TGTGCCAGCAGCATTCTGGACAGCTACGAGACCCAGTACTTC. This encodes CASSILDSYETQYF. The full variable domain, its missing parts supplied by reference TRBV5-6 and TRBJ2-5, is DAGVTQSPTHLIKTRGQQVTLRCSPKSGHDTVSWYQQALGQGPQFIFQYYEEEERQRGNFPDRFSGHQFPNYSSELNVNALLLGDSALYLCASSILDSYETQYFGPGTRLLVL.

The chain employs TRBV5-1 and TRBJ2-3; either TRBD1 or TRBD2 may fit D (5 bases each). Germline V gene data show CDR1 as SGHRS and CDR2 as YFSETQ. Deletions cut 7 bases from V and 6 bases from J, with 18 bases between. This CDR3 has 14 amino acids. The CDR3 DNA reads TGCGCCAGCGGCAGGGACCGGGCGGCGGATACGCAGTATTTT. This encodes CASGRDRAADTQYF.